One sample yielded the 26 T cell receptor beta chains listed below, sequenced in a study of OX40 agonist ivuxolimab in advanced cancers. The table came from immunoSEQ multiplex PCR; TCRdb's copy has only in-frame clones and leaves some out. The sample records about 60,000 clones, approximately 94% being singletons. This material consisted of CD4+ or CD8+ T cells sorted from blood, taken in a trial of the OX40 agonist ivuxolimab. Receptor source: an adult with an advanced solid tumor such as melanoma, head and neck, liver or kidney cancer.

The rearrangement links TRBV9 to TRBJ2-3; 8 positions match TRBD1. Per the germline V gene, CDR1 is SGDLS and CDR2 is YYNGEE. With 0 bases clipped from V and 5 bases from J, the junction kept 8 bases outside the gene matches. The CDR3 is made up of 16 amino acids. The CDR3 DNA follows: TGTGCCAGCAGCGTAGGGTCAGGGGGCGCGATAGATACGCAGTATTTT. Its protein product is CASSVGSGGAIDTQYF.

The V gene is TRBV9, the J gene TRBJ2-1; no clear D gene. The germline gives CDR1 SGDLS, CDR2 YYNGEE. The CDR3 has 17 amino acids. V gave up 4 bases and J gave up 3 bases, with 20 bases separating them. The CDR3 bases are TGTGCCAGCAGCTTCCAGTCGGCGGAAAGCCTCTACAATGAGCAGTTCTTC. Translation: CASSFQSAESLYNEQFF.

The chain recombines TRBV19 with TRBJ2-2; a possible D gene is TRBD1 (6 bases). With 4 bases removed from V and 6 bases from J, the gap between germline ends came to 12 bases. Germline V gives CDR1 LNHDA, CDR2 SQIVND (reference sequence). CDR3 length: 14 residues. Written as DNA, the CDR3 is TGTGCCAGTAGTACTACCAGGGGATCCGGGGAGCTGTTTTTT. This codes for CASSTTRGSGELFF.

In DNA, the CDR3 is TGTGCCAGCAGTGAAGACGGAGGGATCTACGAGCAGTACTTC. This sequence encodes CASSEDGGIYEQYF. V usage is TRBV2 and J usage is TRBJ2-7; D is possibly TRBD2 (6 bases). Trimming left V 1 base short and J 3 bases short, with 10 bases between. The CDR3 loop spans 14 amino acids. Looked up from germline, CDR1 is SNHLY and CDR2 is FYNNEI.

The J gene is TRBJ2-5, the V gene TRBV11-2; D is unresolved. The DNA matches TRBJ2-7 better at its end, which makes the J call doubtful. There are 12 residues in the CDR3. The germline V gene has CDR1 SGHAT and CDR2 FQNNGV. For the CDR3, the DNA is TGTGCCAGCAGCCTTAGCTCCTACGAGCAGTACTTC. Translated, it gives CASSLSSYEQYF.

This clone was seen once. The gene calls are TRBV10-2 and TRBJ2-3; possibly TRBD2 for D (6 bases). This CDR3 has 14 residues. The V end lost 7 bases, the J end lost 4 bases, and 15 bases lay between the germline ends. Germline V gene data show CDR1 as WSHSY and CDR2 as SAAADI. Written as DNA, the CDR3 is TGCGCCAGCAATACCCTCCCGGGGGCAGATACGCAGTATTTT. Protein sequence: CASNTLPGADTQYF.

The count of this clone is one. The rearrangement joins TRBV6-1 to TRBJ2-2; D gene uncertain. The germline V and J ends were trimmed by 6 bases and 7 bases, with 9 bases remaining between them. Germline assignment: CDR1 MNHNS and CDR2 SASEGT. This CDR3 contains 12 residues. The CDR3 is CASRASGGELFF. In DNA, the CDR3 is TGTGCCAGCAGGGCCTCCGGCGGGGAGCTGTTTTTT.

The chain carries TRBV6-5 and TRBJ2-5; no clear D gene. Germline loops: CDR1 MNHEY, CDR2 SVGAGI. The V and J ends lost 7 bases and 5 bases respectively, with 14 bases between them. CDR3 size: 13 residues. The CDR3 loop is CASTNRVRETQYF. The DNA for the CDR3 is TGTGCCAGCACCAACCGGGTGCGCGAGACCCAGTACTTC.

This clone was seen a single time. This chain links TRBV30 with TRBJ2-3; 7 bases are a match to TRBD1. Germline lookup yields CDR1 GTSNPN and CDR2 SVGIG (reference sequence). Trimming took 1 base from V and 2 from J; bases not matched to a gene: 12. The CDR3 contains 17 residues. The CDR3 region is CAWSGRDSPTLTDTQYF. The DNA of the CDR3 is TGTGCCTGGAGTGGACGGGACAGCCCGACTCTCACAGATACGCAGTATTTT. The complete variable domain, with remaining parts taken from reference TRBV30 and TRBJ2-3, reads SQTIHQWPATLVQPVGSPLSLECTVEGTSNPNLYWYRQAAGRGLQLLFYSVGIGQISSEVPQNLSASRPQDRQFILSSKKLLLSDSGFYLCAWSGRDSPTLTDTQYFGPGTRLTVL.

The CDR3 DNA reads as TGTGCCAGCAGTTACTCGAGGGTTAGGGACACTGAAGCTTTCTTT. This sequence encodes CASSYSRVRDTEAFF. The genes are TRBV6-5 and TRBJ1-1; D is unresolved. V was shortened by 0 bases and J by 3 bases, with 11 bases between the two germline ends. Germline assignment: CDR1 MNHEY and CDR2 SVGAGI. The CDR3 totals 15 residues.

The table lists this clone with a count of one. The rearrangement joins TRBV10-3 to TRBJ2-7; TRBD2 aligns across 13 bases. Germline values: CDR1 ENHRY, CDR2 SYGVKD. The CDR3 consists of 16 residues. J was trimmed by 6 bases and V by 6 bases; bases with no gene match: 11. The CDR3 spells CAISKLAGGPGSEQYF. In DNA, the CDR3 is TGTGCCATCAGCAAACTAGCGGGAGGGCCGGGGTCCGAGCAGTACTTC.

This clone is termed medium-sized. In the same sample, other DNA sequences code for this CDR3. This chain links TRBV19 with TRBJ2-7; no clear D gene. Germline V gene sequence: CDR1 LNHDA, CDR2 SQIVND (reference sequence). The CDR3 is 14 residues long. V lost 3 bases and J lost 2, with 11 bases in between. The CDR3 loop is CASSIGQETYEQYF. In DNA form, the CDR3 reads TGTGCCAGTAGTATTGGTCAGGAAACCTACGAGCAGTACTTC.

V is TRBV11-2 and J is TRBJ1-1; D might be TRBD1 (5 bases). The CDR3 is made up of 16 amino acids. Trimming removed 4 bases from V and 1 base from J, with 16 bases in between. Germline V gene lookup returns CDR1 SGHAT and CDR2 FQNNGV. Here the CDR3 reads CASSSSGEGQNTEAFF. The CDR3, as DNA: TGTGCCAGCAGCTCCTCGGGGGAGGGGCAGAACACTGAAGCTTTCTTT.

V is TRBV7-6 and J is TRBJ2-1; the D call may be TRBD1 or TRBD2 (5 bases each). CDR1 and CDR2 (germline): SGHVS, FNYEAQ. The CDR3 runs 16 residues. Trimming took 2 bases from V and 7 from J, leaving 18 bases between them. The CDR3 protein is CASSLSVGALGNEQFF. The CDR3 nucleotides are TGTGCCAGCAGCTTATCCGTCGGGGCGTTGGGTAATGAGCAGTTCTTC.

This clone has only one observation. This chain joins TRBV7-6 and TRBJ2-2; 7 nucleotides align to TRBD2. Per the germline V gene, CDR1 is SGHVS and CDR2 is FNYEAQ. V gave up 6 bases and J gave up 5 bases; unmatched junction bases: 15. The CDR3 spans 17 residues. The CDR3 DNA follows: TGTGCCAGCAGTCTTCTAGAGGGAGGGCTCGGAACCGGGGAGCTGTTTTTT. It is translated as CASSLLEGGLGTGELFF.

The chain combines TRBV13 with TRBJ2-7; D is perhaps TRBD2 (6 bases). Per the germline V gene, CDR1 is PRHDT and CDR2 is FYEKMQ (reference sequence). Trimming took off 0 bases at V and 7 bases at J, with 10 bases between the two ends. This CDR3 is built from 13 residues. The CDR3 DNA follows: TGTGCCAGCAGCTTAGGACGGGAGAAAGAGCAGTACTTC. Its translation is CASSLGREKEQYF.

The V call is TRBV19, the J call TRBJ1-1; no reliable D call. This CDR3 is built from 14 residues. Germline values: CDR1 LNHDA, CDR2 SQIVND (reference sequence). V was cut by 6 bases and J by 5 bases, with 16 bases left in between. The CDR3 region is CASSVRVRRTEAFF. The DNA for the CDR3 is TGTGCCAGTAGCGTTAGGGTCAGGAGGACTGAAGCTTTCTTT. Complete variable domain (other parts from reference TRBV19 and TRBJ1-1): DGGITQSPKYLFRKEGQNVTLSCEQNLNHDAMYWYRQDPGQGLRLIYYSQIVNDFQKGDIAEGYSVSREKKESFPLTVTSAQKNPTAFYLCASSVRVRRTEAFFGQGTRLTVV.

The chain couples TRBV6-5 to TRBJ1-5; 8 bases are a match to TRBD1. The germline CDR1 and CDR2 sequences are MNHEY and SVGAGI. This CDR3 contains 13 residues. J lost 4 bases, V lost 10 bases, and 6 bases had no gene match. CDR3 in amino acids: CATSQGGNQPQHF. CDR3 bases: TGTGCCACCTCACAGGGGGGAAATCAGCCCCAGCATTTT.

The chain links TRBV5-4 to TRBJ2-3, with TRBD2 identical over 16 bases. The germline V gene has CDR1 SGHNT and CDR2 YYREEE (reference sequence). The CDR3 loop spans 17 amino acids. Losses at the gene ends were 0 bases for V and 6 bases for J; bases not matched to a gene: 4. CDR3 DNA: TGTGCCAGCAGCTTGGCCGGGGGACTAGCGGGAGGGGATACGCAGTATTTT. This encodes CASSLAGGLAGGDTQYF.

The V gene is TRBV7-8, the J gene TRBJ2-6, with D unresolved. The V end was cut by 8 bases, the J end by 2 bases, with 10 bases between. Germline loops: CDR1 SGHVS, CDR2 FQNEAQ. CDR3 length: 14 residues. CDR3 protein: CASHPGAGANVLTF. CDR3 nucleotides: TGTGCCAGCCATCCGGGCGCTGGGGCCAACGTCCTGACTTTC.

This sequence joins TRBV11-1 and TRBJ2-7; tentative D call: TRBD1 (5 bases). Germline V gives CDR1 SGHAT, CDR2 FQDESV (reference sequence). This CDR3 comprises 14 residues. V dropped 5 bases and J dropped 4 bases, with 15 bases sitting between them. This chain's CDR3 is CASSHRVGAYEQYF. The CDR3 DNA is TGTGCCAGCAGCCATCGGGTTGGGGCTTACGAGCAGTACTTC.

V and J are TRBV11-2 and TRBJ2-2; tentative D call: TRBD2 (6 bases). The germline V gene has CDR1 SGHAT and CDR2 FQNNGV. CDR3 size: 16 residues. The V and J ends lost 1 base and 6 bases respectively, with 15 bases between them. The CDR3 nucleotides read TGTGCCAGCAGCTTAGCCCTGCAGGGAGGCGCCGGGGAGCTGTTTTTT. Translation: CASSLALQGGAGELFF.

The chain combines TRBV11-1 with TRBJ2-7; the match to TRBD1 covers 7 bases. CDR1 is SGHAT and CDR2 is FQDESV in the germline V gene (reference sequence). The CDR3 sequence is 13 residues long. The V and J ends lost 8 bases and 2 bases, in that order; junction bases with no gene match: 6. CDR3 sequence: CASSPGQPYEQYF. CDR3 in DNA: TGTGCCAGCTCGCCGGGACAGCCCTACGAGCAGTACTTC.

This chain uses TRBV7-9 with TRBJ1-1; TRBD1 matches 9 bases. Germline V gene sequence: CDR1 SEHNR, CDR2 FQNEAQ (reference sequence). The trim removed 7 bases at V and 3 bases at J, leaving 3 bases unmatched. CDR3 size: 13 residues. The DNA of the CDR3 is TGTGCCAGCACTAGACAGGGGGACACTGAAGCTTTCTTT. It encodes CASTRQGDTEAFF.

V usage is TRBV27 and J usage is TRBJ2-1; the match to TRBD2 covers 9 bases. V lost 3 bases to trimming and J lost 6 bases; unmatched junction nucleotides: 6. Germline V gene data show CDR1 as MNHEY and CDR2 as SMNVEV (reference sequence). The CDR3 has 15 residues. For the CDR3, the DNA is TGTGCCAGCAGTTTCCCGGGACTAGCAGGCAATGAGCAGTTCTTC. Amino acids: CASSFPGLAGNEQFF.

The V call is TRBV29-1, the J call TRBJ2-7, with D possibly being TRBD1 or TRBD2 (5 bases each). Germline CDR1 SQVTM, CDR2 ANQGSEA. Trimming took 4 bases from V and 3 from J, leaving 13 bases between them. This CDR3 has 13 amino acids. DNA for the CDR3: TGCAGCGTTGCAACCGGGACCCTCTACGAGCAGTACTTC. Protein: CSVATGTLYEQYF.